This T cell receptor (beta chain) came from a study of T-cell reconstitution after alpha-beta-depleted transplantation in children. Preparation of the TCRbeta library used unique molecular identifiers. TCRdb processed the PCR reads anew with MiXCR; each CDR3 protein has one entry. The sample gives approximately 520,000 distinct CDR3 sequences, more than 9.5% of which show up once; about 14% is in the top ten. The CDR3 is made up of 17 amino acids. CDR1 is MNHEY, CDR2 SVGEGT, per germline. V was pared by 2 bases and J by 5 bases, with 8 bases of the junction left unmatched. Study-level findings and limits: Where alpha-beta T cells came from about two months after transplant was reportedly several hundred expanded graft clones.

This clonotype has only a few counts. Its antigen is not known. The specimen comprised PBMCs, mostly from graft donor cells, sampled 180 days after TCRalphabeta/CD19-depleted stem cell transplant. This TCR was sampled from a female patient between 2 and 15 years old who had a stem cell transplant for aplastic anemia, so the T cells may come from the graft donor. The V call is TRBV6-2 or TRBV6-3, the J call TRBJ2-7; 14 bases align to TRBD2. This CDR3 reads CASSYAPGTSGSDEQYV. The CDR3 region has the DNA TGTGCCAGCAGTTACGCTCCGGGGACTAGCGGGAGCGACGAGCAGTACGTC.